These 3 T cell receptor beta chains originate from one sample sequenced in a study of OX40 agonist ivuxolimab in advanced cancers. Some clones are missing from TCRdb's copy, which holds only in-frame ones; the method was immunoSEQ multiplex PCR. The repertoire has about 60,000 clones, 85% to 90% of them found once; the top ten carry under 4.5%. Sequencing was performed on CD4+ or CD8+ T cells sorted from blood, taken in a trial of the OX40 agonist ivuxolimab. These receptors were obtained from an adult with an advanced solid tumor such as melanoma, head and neck, liver or kidney cancer.

The chain carries TRBV5-1 and TRBJ1-1; D gene uncertain. Trimming cost V 0 bases and J 2 bases, with 5 bases left between them. The germline gives CDR1 SGHRS, CDR2 YFSETQ. The CDR3 loop spans 13 amino acids. The chain's CDR3 is CASSLGDNTEAFF. The CDR3 DNA sequence: TGCGCCAGCAGCTTGGGCGACAACACTGAAGCTTTCTTT.

Only one count was recorded for this clone. The chain carries TRBV6-5 and TRBJ2-1, with D hard to call. The CDR3 runs 13 residues. V dropped 2 bases and J dropped 10 bases, with 12 bases sitting between them. In germline, CDR1 is MNHEY, CDR2 SVGAGI. Here the CDR3 DNA reads TGTGCCAGCAGTTACGTTCAGGTCCGCGAGCAGTTCTTC. Amino acid sequence: CASSYVQVREQFF.

V and J are TRBV14 and TRBJ2-5; 9 bases are shared with TRBD1. Germline loops: CDR1 SGHDN, CDR2 FVKESK. Germline trimming cut 4 bases from V and 2 bases from J; bases unmatched to any gene: 5. The CDR3 extends over 15 amino acids. In nucleotides, the CDR3 is TGTGCCAGCAGCCGTCAGACAGGGGGGCAAGAGACCCAGTACTTC. As protein: CASSRQTGGQETQYF. The complete variable domain, with remaining parts taken from reference TRBV14 and TRBJ2-5, reads EAGVTQFPSHSVIEKGQTVTLRCDPISGHDNLYWYRRVMGKEIKFLLHFVKESKQDESGMPNNRFLAERTGGTYSTLKVQPAELEDSGVYFCASSRQTGGQETQYFGPGTRLLVL.